Shown below are 13 T cell receptor beta chains from a single sample sequenced in a study of T cell responses to AZD1222 COVID-19 vaccine. The repertoire was sequenced with immunoSEQ multiplex PCR; TCRdb's copy has only in-frame clones and lacks some. This sample has fewer than 150,000 clones, with around 90% found just once. The source was peripheral blood, collected on day 0 of AZD1222 vaccination. Source of these receptors: an adult in good health.

This clone appeared a few times. The chain recombines TRBV19 with TRBJ1-5; D not certain. Trimming cost V 5 bases and J 2 bases, with 7 bases left between them. The CDR3 covers 13 residues. CDR1 is LNHDA and CDR2 is SQIVND in the germline V gene (reference sequence). The chain's CDR3 is CASSGSGNQPQHF. The DNA of the CDR3 is TGTGCCAGTAGTGGGTCCGGCAATCAGCCCCAGCATTTT.

V and J are TRBV9 and TRBJ2-3; the D is unclear. This CDR3 is 14 amino acids long. CDR1 SGDLS and CDR2 YYNGEE come from the germline V gene. The V end lost 4 bases, the J end lost 2 bases, and 11 bases lay between the germline ends. Here the CDR3 DNA reads TGTGCCAGCAGCACTCGACCCTCCACAGATACGCAGTATTTT. Amino acids: CASSTRPSTDTQYF.

This chain connects TRBV2 to TRBJ1-5; D is undetermined. The CDR3 consists of 14 residues. Germline V gives CDR1 SNHLY, CDR2 FYNNEI. Trimming took 6 bases from V and 7 from J, leaving 16 bases between them. The CDR3 nucleotides read TGTGCCAGCAGCGCCTCGACTAGAGGGCAGCCCCAGCATTTT. Translation gives CASSASTRGQPQHF.

The V and J genes are TRBV6-5 and TRBJ1-2; D gene uncertain. CDR1 and CDR2 (germline): MNHEY, SVGAGI. The CDR3 is 14 amino acids. V lost 8 bases, J lost 3 bases, and 16 bases lay in between. CDR3 in DNA: TGTGCCAGCGCCACCGCCATGCGGCACTATGGCTACACCTTC. This encodes CASATAMRHYGYTF.

The V gene is TRBV14, the J gene TRBJ2-3; D possibly corresponds to TRBD2 (5 bases). The CDR3 is 16 residues long. With 2 bases removed from V and 2 bases from J, the gap between germline ends came to 14 bases. The germline gives CDR1 SGHDN, CDR2 FVKESK. For the CDR3, the DNA is TGTGCCAGCAGCCAACTTACCGGACTCGTCACAGATACGCAGTATTTT. Protein sequence: CASSQLTGLVTDTQYF.

The chain uses TRBV6-5 and TRBJ2-1; 10 bases map to TRBD2. CDR3 size: 14 residues. Per germline, CDR1 MNHEY and CDR2 SVGAGI. J was trimmed by 8 bases and V by 6 bases; bases with no gene match: 7. The CDR3 loop is CASRVSGGAYEQFF. The CDR3 DNA reads TGTGCCAGCAGGGTGAGCGGGGGGGCCTATGAGCAGTTCTTC.

This chain joins TRBV10-3 and TRBJ2-2; 7 nucleotides align to TRBD2. The CDR3 totals 13 residues. Germline V lookup: CDR1 ENHRY, CDR2 SYGVKD. V was pared by 5 bases and J by 9 bases, with 6 bases of the junction left unmatched. The CDR3 loop reads CAISSGEHRELFF. For the CDR3, the DNA is TGTGCCATCAGTAGCGGGGAACACCGGGAGCTGTTTTTT.

The CDR3 reads CASSLEAGAGTEAFF. CDR3 DNA sequence: TGCGCCAGCAGCTTGGAGGCAGGGGCTGGCACTGAAGCTTTCTTT. The rearrangement links TRBV5-1 to TRBJ1-1, with D maybe TRBD1 (6 bases). The CDR3 is 15 amino acids. Germline assignment: CDR1 SGHRS and CDR2 YFSETQ. Trimming stripped 0 bases from V and 4 bases from J, with 13 bases between. Filled out from reference TRBV5-1 and TRBJ1-1, the complete variable domain reads KAGVTQTPRYLIKTRGQQVTLSCSPISGHRSVSWYQQTPGQGLQFLFEYFSETQRNKGNFPGRFSGRQFSNSRSEMNVSTLELGDSALYLCASSLEAGAGTEAFFGQGTRLTVV.

This clone was found a few times. The V call is TRBV28, the J call TRBJ1-5; D might be TRBD1 (6 bases). The V gene's germline CDR1 is MDHEN and CDR2 SYDVKM. The CDR3 spans 15 residues. V lost 6 bases to trimming and J lost 9 bases, with 21 bases between them. The CDR3, as DNA: TGTGCCAGCAGCTTACAGGGTATGAGTTCCCGGCCCCAGCATTTT. Translated, it gives CASSLQGMSSRPQHF.

The chain carries TRBV4-1 and TRBJ2-7; TRBD1 agrees at 8 bases. The CDR3 is 14 amino acids. Germline assignment: CDR1 MGHRA and CDR2 YSYEKL. Unmatched junction bases numbered 3, after V lost 3 bases and J lost 2 bases. The CDR3 sequence is CASSQRTGPYEQYF. The DNA of the CDR3 is TGCGCCAGCAGCCAGAGGACAGGGCCCTACGAGCAGTACTTC.

This chain connects TRBV6-1 to TRBJ1-6; 11 bases map to TRBD1. The CDR3 runs 16 residues. The germline CDR1 and CDR2 sequences are MNHNS and SASEGT. V dropped 4 bases and J dropped 9; count of bases not matched to a gene: 8. The CDR3 reads CASSGGQGDLSSPLHF. Written as DNA, the CDR3 is TGTGCCAGCAGTGGGGGACAGGGGGATTTAAGTTCACCCCTCCACTTT.

This clone was recorded once. The V gene is TRBV5-1, the J gene TRBJ2-1; the match to TRBD1 covers 7 bases. The V gene's germline CDR1 is SGHRS and CDR2 YFSETQ. With V trimmed by 5 bases and J by 5 bases, 7 bases remained unmatched. The CDR3 contains 14 residues. The CDR3 sequence is CASRTGASNNEQFF. The CDR3, as DNA: TGCGCCAGCAGAACAGGGGCTTCCAACAATGAGCAGTTCTTC.

The table lists this clone with a count of one. The chain combines TRBV28 with TRBJ2-1; weak D call: TRBD1 (5 bases). CDR3 length: 14 residues. Trimming removed 1 base from V and 5 bases from J, with 9 bases in between. Per germline, CDR1 MDHEN and CDR2 SYDVKM. CDR3 coding DNA: TGTGCCAGCAGTTTATACAGGCAGAACAATGAGCAGTTCTTC. As protein: CASSLYRQNNEQFF.